The clone carrying this T cell receptor (beta chain) was seen ten or more times. Trimming stripped 1 base from V and 2 bases from J, with 10 bases between. The V gene's germline CDR1 is SGHTA and CDR2 FQGNSA. The length of the CDR3 is 15 residues. The data stem from a study of early T cells in non-severe SARS-CoV-2 infection. The wider study: With bulk RNA from unsorted whole blood as input, sequencing yielded unpaired chains.

Molecules of cDNA were individually given unique molecular identifiers that were attached to them. One entry per CDR3 protein, called by TCRdb with MiXCR from the 5' RACE reads. This table holds 45,000 to 65,000 distinct CDR3 sequences, roughly 9.2% found once. The receptor was isolated from an adult who was a healthcare worker with PCR-confirmed SARS-CoV-2 infection or an uninfected control (not recorded which). Sample: whole blood. The chain is built from TRBV7-2 and TRBJ2-3, with D tentatively TRBD2 (6 bases). CDR3 coding DNA: TGTGCCAGCAGCTTAGTAGCGGAAGACACAGATACGCAGTATTTT. It yields the protein CASSLVAEDTDTQYF.